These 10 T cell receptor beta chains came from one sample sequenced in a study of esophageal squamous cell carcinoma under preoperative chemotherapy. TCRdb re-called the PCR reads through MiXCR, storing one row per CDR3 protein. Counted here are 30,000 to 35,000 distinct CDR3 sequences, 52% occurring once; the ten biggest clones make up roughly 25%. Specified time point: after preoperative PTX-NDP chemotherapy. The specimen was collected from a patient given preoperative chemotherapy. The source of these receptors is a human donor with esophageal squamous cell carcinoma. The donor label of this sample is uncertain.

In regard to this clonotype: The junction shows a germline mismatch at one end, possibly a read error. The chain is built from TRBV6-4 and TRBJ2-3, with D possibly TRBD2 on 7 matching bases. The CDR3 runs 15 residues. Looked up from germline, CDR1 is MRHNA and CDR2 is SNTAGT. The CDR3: CASSPGGGAGNTQYF. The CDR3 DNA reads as TGTGCCAGCAGTCCGGGTGGGGGGGCCGGAAATACGCAGTACTTT.

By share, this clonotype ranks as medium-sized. The CDR3 DNA is TGTGCCAGCAGCTTGACAGGGGGCGCGGGGCAAGAGACCCAGTACTTC. Translation gives CASSLTGGAGQETQYF. The chain has TRBV7-2 and TRBJ2-5, with 10 nucleotides matching TRBD1. The CDR3 loop spans 16 amino acids. Trimming took 3 bases from V and 2 from J; bases not matched to a gene: 6. The germline gives CDR1 SGHTA, CDR2 FQGNSA.

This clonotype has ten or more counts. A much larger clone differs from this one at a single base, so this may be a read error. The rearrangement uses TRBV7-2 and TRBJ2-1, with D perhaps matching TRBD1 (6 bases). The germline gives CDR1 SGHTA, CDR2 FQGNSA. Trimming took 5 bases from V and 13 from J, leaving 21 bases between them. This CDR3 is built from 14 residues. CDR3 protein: CASSPQGVRETQFF. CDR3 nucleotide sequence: TGTGCCAGCAGCCCACAGGGAGTTAGGGAGACCCAGTTCTTC.

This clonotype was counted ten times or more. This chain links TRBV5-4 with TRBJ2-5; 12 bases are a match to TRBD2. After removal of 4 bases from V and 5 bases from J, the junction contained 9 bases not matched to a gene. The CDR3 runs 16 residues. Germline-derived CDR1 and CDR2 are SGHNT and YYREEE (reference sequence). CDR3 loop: CASSLPSGGGPETQYF. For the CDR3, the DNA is TGTGCCAGCAGCCTCCCTAGCGGGGGGGGCCCCGAGACCCAGTACTTC.

CDR3 protein: CASAGANQETQFF. The CDR3 DNA follows: TGTGCCAGCGCGGGGGCCAACCAAGAGACCCAGTTCTTC. The chain uses TRBV28 and TRBJ2-1; a weak D match, TRBD2 (7 bases). Trimming removed 8 bases at V and 13 bases at J, with 21 bases between. CDR3 size: 13 residues. The germline V gene has CDR1 MDHEN and CDR2 SYDVKM.

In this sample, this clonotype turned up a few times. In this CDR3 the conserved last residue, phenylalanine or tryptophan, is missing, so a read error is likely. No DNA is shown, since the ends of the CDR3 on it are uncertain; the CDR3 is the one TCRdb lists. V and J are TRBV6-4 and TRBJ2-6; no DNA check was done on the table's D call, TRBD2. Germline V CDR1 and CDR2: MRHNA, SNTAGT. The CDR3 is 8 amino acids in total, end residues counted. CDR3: CASSATSG.

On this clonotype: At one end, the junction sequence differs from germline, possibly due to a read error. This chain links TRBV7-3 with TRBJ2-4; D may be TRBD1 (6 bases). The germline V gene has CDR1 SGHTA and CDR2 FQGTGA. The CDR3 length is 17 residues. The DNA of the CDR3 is TGTGCCAGCAGCCTCAAACTGGGGCTGGGGGCTAAAAACACTCAGTACTTC. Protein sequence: CASSLKLGLGAKNTQYF.

CDR3 in DNA: TGTGCCAGCAGCTTGCTAGCGGGATACAATGAGCAGTTCTTC. This sequence encodes CASSLLAGYNEQFF. V and J are TRBV7-9 and TRBJ2-1; TRBD2 matches 9 bases. CDR3 length: 14 amino acids. CDR1 SEHNR and CDR2 FQNEAQ come from the germline V gene (reference sequence). Germline trimming cut 3 bases from V and 4 bases from J; bases unmatched to any gene: 1.

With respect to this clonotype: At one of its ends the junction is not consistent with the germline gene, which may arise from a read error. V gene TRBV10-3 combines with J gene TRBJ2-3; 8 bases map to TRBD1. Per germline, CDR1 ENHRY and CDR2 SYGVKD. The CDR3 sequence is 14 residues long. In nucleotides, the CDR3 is TGCCGCGGCAGGGGGCTGCGAGCCGTAGACACTCAGTATTTT. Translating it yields CRGRGLRAVDTQYF.

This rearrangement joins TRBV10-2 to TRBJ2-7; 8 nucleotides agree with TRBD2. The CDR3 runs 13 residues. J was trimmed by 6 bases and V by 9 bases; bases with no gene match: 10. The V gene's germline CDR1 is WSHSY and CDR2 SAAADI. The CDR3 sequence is CASGLAGGGEQYF. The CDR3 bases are TGCGCCAGTGGACTAGCCGGAGGGGGCGAGCAGTACTTC.